The present T cell receptor beta chain was sequenced within a study of control samples from healthy donors and cancer patients. Clones were sequenced by immunoSEQ multiplex PCR, and TCRdb holds only the in-frame ones, with some missing. This table holds 30,000 to 40,000 clones, about 86% found once. The CDR3 is 15 amino acids. The V end lost 4 bases, the J end lost 6 bases, and 18 bases lay between the germline ends. Germline CDR1 and CDR2: LGHNA and YSLEER. This chain uses TRBV4-3 with TRBJ1-2; D not certain. The sequencing input was PBMCs. This clonotype originated in a woman aged 40 to 50 with lung cancer. The CDR3 is CASSLTLLGIDGYTF. Written as DNA, the CDR3 is TGCGCCAGCAGCCTGACCTTGTTGGGTATCGATGGCTACACCTTC.